These 32 T cell receptor beta chains originate from one sample sequenced in a study of radiotherapy plus CTLA-4 blockade in lung cancer. The table came from immunoSEQ multiplex PCR; TCRdb's copy has only in-frame clones and leaves some out. The table lists about 97,000 clones, 65% to 80% of them singletons. The sequenced sample was peripheral blood, obtained from a patient treated with radiotherapy plus ipilimumab. The receptors here all came from a human donor with non-small cell lung cancer who had a partial response to radiotherapy plus ipilimumab. Some clones in this sample may be carry-over from other donors' samples.

This clone has just a few counts. This chain uses TRBV13 with TRBJ2-5, with no clear D. Trimming removed 4 bases from V and 5 bases from J, with 5 bases in between. The germline CDR1 and CDR2 sequences are PRHDT and FYEKMQ (reference sequence). CDR3 length equals 11 residues. CDR3: CASSSLETQYF. CDR3 nucleotides: TGTGCCAGCAGCTCCCTGGAGACCCAGTACTTC.

The V call is TRBV7-3, the J call TRBJ1-2, with D perhaps TRBD1 (6 bases). The germline V gene has CDR1 SGHTA and CDR2 FQGTGA. This CDR3 is 15 amino acids long. V lost 5 bases and J 4 bases, leaving 17 bases between the germline ends. The CDR3 coding sequence is TGTGCCAGCAGCCACAAGCAGGGGTTTAGCTATGGCTACACCTTC. This translates into CASSHKQGFSYGYTF.

As concerns this clone: This may be a read error, as it is one base from a much larger clone. The genes are TRBV28 and TRBJ2-2; D call uncertain. CDR1 and CDR2 from the germline V gene are MDHEN and SYDVKM. The CDR3 runs 15 residues. The chain's CDR3 is CVSTEPGANTGELFF. The CDR3 DNA sequence: TGTGTCAGCACCGAGCCAGGCGCGAACACCGGGGAGCTGTTTTTT. The entire variable domain, with the rest obtained from reference TRBV28 and TRBJ2-2, is as follows: DVKVTQSSRYLVKRTGEKVFLECVQDMDHENMFWYRQDPGLGLRLIYFSYDVKMKEKGDIPEGYSVSREKKERFSLILESASTNQTSMYLCVSTEPGANTGELFFGEGSRLTVL.

The chain's CDR3 is CASSEPPGTQYF. CDR3 in DNA: TGCGCCAGCAGTGAGCCGCCGGGGACCCAGTACTTC. The rearrangement uses TRBV10-2 and TRBJ2-5; D remains unclear. The germline V gene has CDR1 WSHSY and CDR2 SAAADI. The V and J ends lost 2 bases and 7 bases respectively, with 8 bases between them. This CDR3 is built from 12 residues.

CDR3 bases: TGTGCCAGCAAAACAGGGGGGAACGAGCAGTACTTC. Translated: CASKTGGNEQYF. The V call is TRBV28, the J call TRBJ2-7, with 8 bases matching TRBD1. Germline CDR1 reads MDHEN; CDR2 reads SYDVKM. The CDR3 runs to 12 residues. Trimming took 7 bases from V and 5 from J; bases not matched to a gene: 4.

The chain recombines TRBV29-1 with TRBJ2-7; 7 bases are shared with TRBD2. The junction had 3 bases not matched to a gene; V was cut back by 7 bases and J by 0 bases. Germline V CDR1 and CDR2: SQVTM, ANQGSEA. The CDR3 consists of 12 residues. The CDR3 DNA reads TGCAGCGCCCGGACTAGCTCCTACGAGCAGTACTTC. Amino acid sequence: CSARTSSYEQYF.

The V call is TRBV9, the J call TRBJ2-7, with 9 nucleotides matching TRBD2. CDR3 size: 16 residues. The V and J ends lost 4 bases and 1 base, in that order; junction bases with no gene match: 9. The germline CDR1 and CDR2 sequences are SGDLS and YYNGEE. The CDR3 DNA reads as TGTGCCAGCAGCTCCGGTGGCGGGAGGGGTTCCTACGAGCAGTACTTC. It codes for CASSSGGGRGSYEQYF.

The chain uses TRBV11-2 and TRBJ2-7, with D perhaps matching TRBD1 (5 bases). CDR1 is SGHAT and CDR2 is FQNNGV in the germline V gene. This CDR3 has 14 amino acids. V dropped 3 bases and J dropped 1 base, with 10 bases sitting between them. CDR3 sequence: CASSFTTASYEQYF. CDR3 bases: TGTGCCAGCAGCTTCACGACAGCTTCCTACGAGCAGTACTTC.

The chain links TRBV19 to TRBJ2-5; TRBD1 matches 8 bases. Germline loops: CDR1 LNHDA, CDR2 SQIVND (reference sequence). Trimming at V came to 4 bases and at J to 5 bases, leaving 6 bases not matched to a gene. This CDR3 has 14 amino acids. The CDR3 sequence: CASSTTGGRETQYF. In nucleotides, the CDR3 is TGTGCCAGTAGTACAACAGGGGGGAGGGAGACCCAGTACTTC.

J is TRBJ2-5 and V is TRBV5-4; 7 bases match TRBD1. This CDR3 is built from 15 residues. The V segment lost 6 bases and the J segment 1 base; nucleotides outside the gene matches: 9. The germline gives CDR1 SGHNT, CDR2 YYREEE (reference sequence). In DNA, the CDR3 is TGTGCCAGCACCTCGCTGGACAGGACCCAAGAGACCCAGTACTTC. Its protein is CASTSLDRTQETQYF.

The V and J genes are TRBV2 and TRBJ1-1, with 11 bases that match TRBD1. This CDR3 contains 15 residues. Germline values: CDR1 SNHLY, CDR2 FYNNEI. Losses at the gene ends were 6 bases for V and 5 bases for J; bases not matched to a gene: 8. For the CDR3, the DNA is TGTGCCAGCAGCGCCTGGACAGGGGGCAGGACTGAAGCTTTCTTT. Protein: CASSAWTGGRTEAFF.

There are a few counts of this clone. The genes are TRBV5-1 and TRBJ2-7, with D possibly TRBD2 on 5 matching bases. V lost 9 bases and J 2 bases, leaving 21 bases between the germline ends. This CDR3 region has 15 residues. The V gene's germline CDR1 is SGHRS and CDR2 YFSETQ. The CDR3 loop is CATGIGLSGTYEQYF. The CDR3 DNA is TGCGCCACCGGTATAGGGCTGTCGGGAACCTACGAGCAGTACTTC. Supplemented by reference TRBV5-1 and TRBJ2-7, the full variable domain reads KAGVTQTPRYLIKTRGQQVTLSCSPISGHRSVSWYQQTPGQGLQFLFEYFSETQRNKGNFPGRFSGRQFSNSRSEMNVSTLELGDSALYLCATGIGLSGTYEQYFGPGTRLTVT.

The chain employs TRBV28 and TRBJ1-5; D uncertain. V was shortened by 7 bases and J by 7 bases, with 20 bases between the two germline ends. The CDR3 spans 15 residues. CDR1 and CDR2 from the germline V gene are MDHEN and SYDVKM. This CDR3 reads CASTTFSDSGQPQHF. In DNA form, the CDR3 reads TGTGCCAGCACCACATTCTCGGATAGCGGCCAGCCCCAGCATTTT.

This clone was recorded a few times. V gene TRBV11-2 combines with J gene TRBJ1-5; D is ambiguous. Deletions cut 6 bases from V and 2 bases from J, with 8 bases between. The CDR3 loop spans 13 amino acids. CDR1 is SGHAT and CDR2 is FQNNGV in the germline V gene. CDR3 DNA: TGTGCCAGCAGGGCGGGCCGCAATCAGCCCCAGCATTTT. It encodes CASRAGRNQPQHF.

A single count supports this clone. This chain joins TRBV27 and TRBJ1-5; D not certain. Trimming stripped 4 bases from V and 6 bases from J, with 10 bases between. CDR1 and CDR2 from the germline V gene are MNHEY and SMNVEV (reference sequence). The CDR3 is 13 residues long. The chain's CDR3 is CASSSRFLQPQHF. The CDR3 DNA reads as TGTGCCAGCAGTTCGCGGTTCCTTCAGCCCCAGCATTTT.

Only one count was recorded for this clone. The J gene is TRBJ1-6, the V gene TRBV6-1; D not certain. The CDR3 sequence is 11 residues long. Trimming took off 6 bases at V and 8 bases at J, with 5 bases between the two ends. The germline gives CDR1 MNHNS, CDR2 SASEGT. For the CDR3, the DNA is TGTGCCAGCAGGGAGTATTCACCCCTCCACTTT. Protein product: CASREYSPLHF.

The V call is TRBV30, the J call TRBJ2-3; TRBD2 matches at 7 bases. J was trimmed by 2 bases and V by 5 bases; bases with no gene match: 4. Germline V lookup: CDR1 GTSNPN, CDR2 SVGIG (reference sequence). The CDR3 runs to 13 residues. In nucleotides, the CDR3 is TGTGCCTGGTCCGCGGGAGTCACAGATACGCAGTATTTT. This sequence encodes CAWSAGVTDTQYF.

The V and J genes are TRBV9 and TRBJ2-5; 8 bases are shared with TRBD1. Germline loops: CDR1 SGDLS, CDR2 YYNGEE. The CDR3 length is 14 residues. V gave up 6 bases and J gave up 4 bases; unmatched junction bases: 8. The CDR3 bases are TGTGCCAGCACTCGGACAGGGTTCGCAGAGACCCAGTACTTC. Translated: CASTRTGFAETQYF.

This clone was picked up a small number of times. The V call is TRBV7-2, the J call TRBJ2-5; 7 bases are shared with TRBD2. The CDR3 spans 14 residues. The J segment lost 5 bases and the V segment lost 4 bases, leaving 7 bases of the junction unmatched. From germline, CDR1 is SGHTA and CDR2 FQGNSA. The CDR3 spells CASSWAGEGETQYF. The CDR3 DNA follows: TGTGCCAGCAGCTGGGCGGGGGAGGGGGAGACCCAGTACTTC.

The V call is TRBV18, the J call TRBJ2-1; 7 nucleotides align to TRBD1. The CDR3 is 14 amino acids. CDR1 and CDR2 from the germline V gene are KGHSH and LQKENI. The trim removed 4 bases at V and 5 bases at J, leaving 5 bases unmatched. The CDR3 sequence: CASSQRGPNNEQFF. The CDR3 DNA sequence: TGTGCCAGCTCACAAAGGGGGCCTAACAATGAGCAGTTCTTC.

This chain links TRBV4-3 with TRBJ1-1, with D unresolved. V was clipped by 6 bases and J by 1 base, with 12 bases between them. The CDR3 runs to 14 residues. Germline V gene data show CDR1 as LGHNA and CDR2 as YSLEER. For the CDR3, the DNA is TGCGCCAGCAGTGGGCCTCTTCGGAACACTGAAGCTTTCTTT. Translated: CASSGPLRNTEAFF.

The V gene is TRBV5-6, the J gene TRBJ2-7; no firm D call. The germline CDR1 and CDR2 sequences are SGHDT and YYEEEE. The CDR3 extends over 14 amino acids. V was trimmed by 1 base and J by 3 bases, leaving 11 bases between them. This chain's CDR3 is CASSLSSGNYEQYF. In nucleotides, the CDR3 is TGTGCCAGCAGCTTGTCATCAGGTAACTACGAGCAGTACTTC.

The chain links TRBV29-1 to TRBJ2-1; no definite D call. The V and J ends lost 3 bases and 6 bases respectively, with 12 bases between them. Germline V gene sequence: CDR1 SQVTM, CDR2 ANQGSEA. The CDR3 contains 13 residues. The CDR3 region has the DNA TGCAGCGTTGACCAACAGATCGGCAATGAGCAGTTCTTC. Protein product: CSVDQQIGNEQFF.

This sequence joins TRBV21-1 and TRBJ2-3; the listed D gene, TRBD2, was not tested against the DNA. TRBV21-1 is tagged as a pseudogene. The CDR3 runs to 19 residues. In DNA form, the CDR3 reads TGTGCCAGCAGCAAATTAGGAGGAGAACTAGCCCGCCCCACAGATACGCAGTATTTT. It translates to CASSKLGGELARPTDTQYF.

The sample holds a few counts of this clone. The chain is built from TRBV7-8 and TRBJ1-5, with D unclear. The CDR3 spans 13 residues. Trimming stripped 2 bases from V and 2 bases from J, with 4 bases between. Per germline, CDR1 SGHVS and CDR2 FQNEAQ. The CDR3 nucleotides read TGTGCCAGCAGCTTATCGGGCAATCAGCCCCAGCATTTT. It translates to CASSLSGNQPQHF.

This clone came up a few times. The chain is built from TRBV6-6 and TRBJ1-5; TRBD1 aligns across 8 bases. CDR1 and CDR2 from the germline V gene are MNHNY and SVGAGI (reference sequence). V shed 4 bases and J 6 bases; nucleotides not matched to a gene: 2. This CDR3 contains 13 residues. The CDR3 sequence is CASSLQGVQPQHF. For the CDR3, the DNA is TGTGCCAGCAGTTTACAGGGGGTTCAGCCCCAGCATTTT.

V usage is TRBV28 and J usage is TRBJ2-5; 9 bases match TRBD1. J was trimmed by 0 bases and V by 6 bases; bases with no gene match: 8. This CDR3 region has 16 residues. Germline V gene lookup returns CDR1 MDHEN and CDR2 SYDVKM. The chain's CDR3 is CASRPDRGAYQETQYF. The DNA of the CDR3 is TGTGCCAGCAGACCCGACAGGGGGGCGTACCAAGAGACCCAGTACTTC.

This rearrangement joins TRBV2 to TRBJ2-1; D might be TRBD2 (6 bases). Germline values: CDR1 SNHLY, CDR2 FYNNEI. CDR3 size: 13 residues. With 7 bases removed from V and 6 bases from J, the gap between germline ends came to 13 bases. CDR3 residues: CASTYRLVNEQFF. In nucleotides, the CDR3 is TGTGCCAGCACCTACAGACTAGTCAATGAGCAGTTCTTC.

This chain links TRBV5-6 with TRBJ1-5; TRBD1 might be the D (5 bases). The CDR3 covers 12 residues. Trimming removed 4 bases at V and 9 bases at J, with 11 bases between. Germline lookup yields CDR1 SGHDT and CDR2 YYEEEE. DNA for the CDR3: TGTGCCAGCAGCGCGCAGGGAAGGCCCCAGCATTTT. Translation: CASSAQGRPQHF.

The chain couples TRBV5-5 to TRBJ1-6; TRBD1 matches at 9 bases. The CDR3 has 15 amino acids. Germline loops: CDR1 SGHKS, CDR2 YYEKEE (reference sequence). V shed 7 bases, J shed 12 bases, and the junction held 14 bases outside the gene matches. The CDR3 DNA reads as TGTGCCAGCTCCTCCGGGACAGGGATAATTCAACCCCTCCACTTT. Encoded protein: CASSSGTGIIQPLHF.

This rearrangement joins TRBV4-3 to TRBJ2-3; D remains ambiguous. The ends were cut back, 0 bases at V and 1 base at J, with 5 bases in the middle. CDR3 length: 14 amino acids. The germline V gene has CDR1 LGHNA and CDR2 YSLEER. CDR3 region: CASSQDTGTDTQYF. For the CDR3, the DNA is TGCGCCAGCAGCCAAGATACAGGCACAGATACGCAGTATTTT.

This clone was counted once. CDR3 protein: CASSLLVASSYNEQFF. CDR3 nucleotides: TGTGCCAGCAGCCTCTTAGTCGCATCCTCCTACAATGAGCAGTTCTTC. V gene TRBV7-6 combines with J gene TRBJ2-1, with unresolved D. Trimming took off 5 bases at V and 0 bases at J, with 14 bases between the two ends. The CDR3 is made up of 16 amino acids. Germline loops: CDR1 SGHVS, CDR2 FNYEAQ.